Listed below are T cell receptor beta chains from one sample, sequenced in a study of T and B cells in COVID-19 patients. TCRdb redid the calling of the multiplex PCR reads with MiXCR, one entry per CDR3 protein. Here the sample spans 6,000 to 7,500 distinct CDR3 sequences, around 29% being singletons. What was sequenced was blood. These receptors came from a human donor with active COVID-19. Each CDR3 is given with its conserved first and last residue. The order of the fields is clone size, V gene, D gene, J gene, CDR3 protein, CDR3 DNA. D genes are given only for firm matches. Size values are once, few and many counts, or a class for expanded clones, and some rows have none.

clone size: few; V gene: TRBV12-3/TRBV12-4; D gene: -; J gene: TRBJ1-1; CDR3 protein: CASSLMEGGEAFF; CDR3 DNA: TGTGCCAGCAGCCTTATGGAGGGAGGTGAAGCTTTCTTT
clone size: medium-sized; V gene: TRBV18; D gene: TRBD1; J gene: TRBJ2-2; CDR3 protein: CASSPTGAANTGELFF; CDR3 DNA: TGTGCCAGCTCACCGACAGGGGCCGCGAACACCGGGGAGCTGTTTTTT
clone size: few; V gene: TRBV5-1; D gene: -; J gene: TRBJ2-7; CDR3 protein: CASREGQDYEQYF; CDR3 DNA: TGCGCCAGCAGGGAAGGACAAGACTACGAGCAGTACTTC
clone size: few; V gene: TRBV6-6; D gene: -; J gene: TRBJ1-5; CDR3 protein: CATKLSRSNSNQPQHF; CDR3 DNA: TGTGCCACAAAGTTAAGTCGAAGTAATAGCAATCAGCCCCAGCATTTT
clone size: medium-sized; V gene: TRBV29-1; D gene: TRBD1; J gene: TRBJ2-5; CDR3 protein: CSVEGQGEETQYF; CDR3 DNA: TGCAGCGTTGAAGGGCAGGGGGAAGAGACCCAGTACTTC
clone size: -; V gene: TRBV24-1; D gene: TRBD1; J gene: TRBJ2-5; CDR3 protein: CATSDGSTGKETQYF; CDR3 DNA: TGTGCCACCAGTGATGGATCGACAGGGAAAGAGACCCAGTACTTC
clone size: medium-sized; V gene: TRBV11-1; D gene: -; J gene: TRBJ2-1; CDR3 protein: CASSRRRVPNEQFF; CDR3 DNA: TGTGCCAGCAGCCGGAGGAGGGTACCTAATGAGCAGTTCTTC
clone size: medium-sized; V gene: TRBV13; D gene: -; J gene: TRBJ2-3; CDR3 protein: CASSRRLSRGVTDTQYF; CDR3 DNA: TGTGCCAGCAGCAGACGCCTCAGTAGAGGGGTCACAGATACGCAGTATTTT
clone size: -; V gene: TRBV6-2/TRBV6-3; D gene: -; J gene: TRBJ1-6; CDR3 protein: CASRGEIISPLHF; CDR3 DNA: TGTGCCAGCAGAGGTGAGATCATTTCACCCCTCCACTTT
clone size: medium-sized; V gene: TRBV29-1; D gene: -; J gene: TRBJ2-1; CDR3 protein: CSVEGLEQYEFF; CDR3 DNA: TGCAGCGTTGAGGGGTTGGAACAGTACGAGTTCTTC
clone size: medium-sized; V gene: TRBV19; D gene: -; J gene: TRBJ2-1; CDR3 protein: CARIKGQDIQFF; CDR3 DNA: TGTGCCAGGATTAAGGGCCAGGACATTCAGTTCTTC
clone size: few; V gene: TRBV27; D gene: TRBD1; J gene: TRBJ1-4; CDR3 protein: CASSRGQGREKLFF; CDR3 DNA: TGTGCCAGCAGTAGGGGACAGGGAAGAGAAAAACTGTTTTTT
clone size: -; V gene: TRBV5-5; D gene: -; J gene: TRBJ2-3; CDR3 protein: CASSDVVRSTDTQYF; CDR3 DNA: TGTGCCAGCAGCGATGTTGTCAGAAGCACAGATACGCAGTATTTT
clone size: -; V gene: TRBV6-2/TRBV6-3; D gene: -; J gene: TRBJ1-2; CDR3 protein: CASTANYGYTF; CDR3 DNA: TGTGCCAGCACCGCAAACTATGGCTACACCTTC
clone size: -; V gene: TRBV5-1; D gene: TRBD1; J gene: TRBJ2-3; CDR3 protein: CASSFGQGGTDTQYF; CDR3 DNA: TGCGCCAGCAGCTTCGGACAGGGGGGCACAGATACGCAGTATTTT
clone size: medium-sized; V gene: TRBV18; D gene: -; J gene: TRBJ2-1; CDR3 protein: CASSPRSDSYYNEQFF; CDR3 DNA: TGTGCCAGCTCACCACGGTCGGACTCCTACTACAATGAGCAGTTCTTC
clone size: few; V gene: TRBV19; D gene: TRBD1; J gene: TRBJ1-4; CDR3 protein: CACRGQGAGTNEKLFF; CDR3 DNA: TGTGCGTGCCGGGGACAGGGGGCTGGAACGAATGAAAAACTGTTTTTT
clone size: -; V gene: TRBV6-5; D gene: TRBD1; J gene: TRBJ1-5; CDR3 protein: CASSYTGTGYQPQHF; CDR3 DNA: TGTGCCAGCAGTTACACAGGGACAGGGTATCAGCCCCAGCATTTT
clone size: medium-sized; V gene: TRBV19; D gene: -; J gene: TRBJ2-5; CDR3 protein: CASSIDPAQETQYF; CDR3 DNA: TGTGCCAGTAGTATAGATCCAGCTCAAGAGACCCAGTACTTC
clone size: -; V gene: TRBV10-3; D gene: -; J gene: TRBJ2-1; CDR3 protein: CAISPVVGKQFF; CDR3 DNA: TGTGCCATCAGTCCGGTTGTGGGTAAGCAGTTCTTC
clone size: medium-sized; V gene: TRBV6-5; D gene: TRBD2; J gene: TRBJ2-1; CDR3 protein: CASSFAETAEGGNEQFF; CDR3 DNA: TGTGCCAGCAGTTTCGCTGAGACAGCGGAGGGAGGGAATGAGCAGTTCTTC
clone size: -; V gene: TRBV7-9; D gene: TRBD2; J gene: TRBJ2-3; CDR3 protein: CASSLSGTSGGLPTDTQYF; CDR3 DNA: TGTGCCAGCAGCTTAAGCGGGACTAGCGGGGGGCTTCCCACAGATACGCAGTATTTT
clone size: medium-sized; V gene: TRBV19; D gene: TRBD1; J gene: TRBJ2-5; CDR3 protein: CASNQGQQETQYF; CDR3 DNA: TGTGCCAGTAACCAGGGACAGCAAGAGACCCAGTACTTC
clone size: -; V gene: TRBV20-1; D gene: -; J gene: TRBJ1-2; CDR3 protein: CSARDGRGINTF; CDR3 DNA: TGCAGTGCTAGAGATGGCAGGGGCATAAACACCTTC
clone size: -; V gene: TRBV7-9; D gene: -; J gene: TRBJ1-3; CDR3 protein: CASSGDGNTIYF; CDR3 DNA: TGTGCCAGCAGTGGGGACGGAAACACCATATATTTT
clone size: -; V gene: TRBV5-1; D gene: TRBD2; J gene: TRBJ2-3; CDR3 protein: CASSLIREGDTQYF; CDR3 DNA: TGCGCCAGCAGCTTGATCAGGGAGGGGGATACGCAGTATTTT
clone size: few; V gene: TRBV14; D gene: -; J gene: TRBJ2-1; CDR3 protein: CASSQVRVFDNEQFF; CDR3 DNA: TGTGCCAGCAGCCAAGTAAGGGTGTTTGACAATGAGCAGTTCTTC
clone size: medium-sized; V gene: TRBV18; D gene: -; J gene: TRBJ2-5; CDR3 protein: CASSPVRQETQYF; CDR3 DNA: TGTGCCAGCTCACCAGTGAGGCAAGAGACCCAGTACTTC
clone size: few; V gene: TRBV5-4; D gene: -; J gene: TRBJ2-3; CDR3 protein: CASSAMFQADTQYF; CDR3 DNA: TGTGCCAGCAGCGCCATGTTTCAGGCAGATACGCAGTATTTT
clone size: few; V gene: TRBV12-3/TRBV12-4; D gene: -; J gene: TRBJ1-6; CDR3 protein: CASSVIAQKGTHSPLHF; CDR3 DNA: TGTGCCAGCAGTGTCATCGCACAAAAGGGGACCCATTCACCCCTCCACTTT
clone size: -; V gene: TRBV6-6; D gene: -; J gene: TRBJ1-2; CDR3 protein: CATTGGAFGYTF; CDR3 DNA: TGTGCCACAACGGGGGGGGCCTTTGGCTACACCTTC
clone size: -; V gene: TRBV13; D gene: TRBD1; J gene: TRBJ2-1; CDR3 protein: CASSLLKTGTGGMQFF; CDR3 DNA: TGTGCCAGCAGCTTGTTGAAAACCGGGACAGGGGGGATGCAGTTCTTC
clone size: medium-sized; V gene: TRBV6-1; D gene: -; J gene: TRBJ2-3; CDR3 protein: CASGLSTDTQYF; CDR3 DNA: TGTGCCAGCGGGCTGTCCACAGATACGCAGTATTTT
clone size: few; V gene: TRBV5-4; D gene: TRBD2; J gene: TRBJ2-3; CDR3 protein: CASRAGGQDTQYF; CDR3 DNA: TGTGCCAGCCGAGCGGGGGGGCAAGATACGCAGTATTTT
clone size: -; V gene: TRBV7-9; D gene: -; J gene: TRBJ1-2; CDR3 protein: CASSPGITNYGYTF; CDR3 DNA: TGTGCCAGCAGCCCGGGCATTACTAACTATGGCTACACCTTC
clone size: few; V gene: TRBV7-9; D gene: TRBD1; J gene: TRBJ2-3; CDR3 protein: CASSHRTGDTDTQYF; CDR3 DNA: TGTGCCAGCAGCCACAGGACAGGGGACACAGATACGCAGTATTTT
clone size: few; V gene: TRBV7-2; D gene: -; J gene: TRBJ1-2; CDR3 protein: CASSFYGVLGGYTF; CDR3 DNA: TGTGCCAGCAGCTTTTACGGGGTGTTGGGCGGCTACACCTTC
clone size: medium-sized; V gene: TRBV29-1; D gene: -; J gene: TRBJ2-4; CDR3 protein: CSGGGGNGNIQYF; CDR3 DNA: TGCAGCGGGGGAGGGGGGAATGGGAACATTCAGTACTTC
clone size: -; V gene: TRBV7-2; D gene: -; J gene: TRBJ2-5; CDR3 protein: CASSSTYGETQYF; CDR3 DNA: TGTGCCAGCAGCTCAACTTATGGGGAGACCCAGTACTTC
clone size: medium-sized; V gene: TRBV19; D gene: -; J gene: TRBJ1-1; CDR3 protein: CASSMTQVTEAFF; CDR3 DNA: TGTGCCAGTAGTATGACACAGGTCACTGAAGCTTTCTTT
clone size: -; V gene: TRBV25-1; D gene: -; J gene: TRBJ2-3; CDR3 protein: CARSLEGTDTQYF; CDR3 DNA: TGTGCCAGATCCCTAGAAGGAACAGATACGCAGTATTTT
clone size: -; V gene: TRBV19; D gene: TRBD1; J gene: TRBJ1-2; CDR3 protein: CASSATGVRGYTF; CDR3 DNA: TGTGCCAGTAGTGCGACAGGGGTTAGAGGCTACACCTTC
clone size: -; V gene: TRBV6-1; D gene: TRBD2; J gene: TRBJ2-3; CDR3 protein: CANRTSGGVGTDTQYF; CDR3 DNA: TGTGCCAACAGGACTAGCGGGGGGGTAGGCACAGATACGCAGTATTTT
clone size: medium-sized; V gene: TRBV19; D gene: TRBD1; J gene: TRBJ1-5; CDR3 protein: CASTHQGGYEPQHF; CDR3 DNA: TGTGCCAGTACGCACCAGGGGGGTTATGAGCCCCAGCATTTT
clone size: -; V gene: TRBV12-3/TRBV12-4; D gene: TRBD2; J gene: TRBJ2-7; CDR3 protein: CASSLGTGLAAYEQYF; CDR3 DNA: TGTGCCAGCAGTTTAGGCACGGGACTAGCGGCCTACGAGCAGTACTTC
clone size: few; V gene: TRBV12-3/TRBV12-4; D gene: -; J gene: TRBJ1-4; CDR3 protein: CASNWDREKLFF; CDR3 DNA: TGTGCCAGCAACTGGGACCGTGAAAAACTGTTTTTT
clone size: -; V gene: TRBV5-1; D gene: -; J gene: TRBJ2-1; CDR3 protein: CASARGPTYNEQFF; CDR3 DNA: TGCGCCAGCGCCCGGGGTCCGACCTACAATGAGCAGTTCTTC
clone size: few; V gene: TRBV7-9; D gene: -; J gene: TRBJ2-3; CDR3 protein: CASDPGWADTQYF; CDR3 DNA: TGTGCCAGCGACCCCGGGTGGGCAGATACGCAGTATTTT
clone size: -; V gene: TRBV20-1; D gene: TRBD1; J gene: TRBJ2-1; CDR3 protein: CSFKQGNEQFF; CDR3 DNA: TGCAGTTTTAAACAGGGGAATGAGCAGTTCTTC
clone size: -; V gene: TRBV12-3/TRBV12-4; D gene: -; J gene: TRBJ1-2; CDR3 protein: CASSLARGGGYGYTF; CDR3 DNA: TGTGCCAGCAGTTTAGCCCGAGGGGGGGGCTATGGCTACACCTTC
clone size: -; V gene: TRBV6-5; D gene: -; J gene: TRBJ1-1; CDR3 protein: CASSIQGGSFPEAFF; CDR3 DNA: TGTGCCAGCAGTATACAGGGAGGGTCGTTCCCTGAAGCTTTCTTT
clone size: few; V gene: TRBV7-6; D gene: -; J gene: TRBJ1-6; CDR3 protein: CASSFGPTHSPLHF; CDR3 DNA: TGTGCCAGCAGCTTCGGACCCACCCATTCACCCCTCCACTTT
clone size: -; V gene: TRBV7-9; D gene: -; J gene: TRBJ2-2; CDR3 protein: CASTLLVLGGELFF; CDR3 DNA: TGTGCCAGCACCCTACTAGTGCTTGGCGGGGAGCTGTTTTTT
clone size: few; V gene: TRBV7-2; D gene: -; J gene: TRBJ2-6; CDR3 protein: CASTLFSSGANVLTF; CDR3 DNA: TGTGCCAGCACCCTTTTTTCATCTGGGGCCAACGTCCTGACTTTC
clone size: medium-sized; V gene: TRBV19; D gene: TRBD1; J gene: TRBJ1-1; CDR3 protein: CASSNTGDTEAFF; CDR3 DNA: TGTGCCAGTAGTAACACAGGGGACACTGAAGCTTTCTTT
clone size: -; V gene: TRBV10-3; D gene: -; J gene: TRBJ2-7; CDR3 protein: CAISDITYEQYF; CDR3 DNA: TGTGCCATCAGTGACATAACCTACGAGCAGTACTTC
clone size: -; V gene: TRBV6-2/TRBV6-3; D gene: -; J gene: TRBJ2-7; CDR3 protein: CASRPSGTHQSSYEQYF; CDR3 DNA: TGTGCCAGCAGACCCTCCGGGACCCACCAAAGCTCCTACGAGCAGTACTTC
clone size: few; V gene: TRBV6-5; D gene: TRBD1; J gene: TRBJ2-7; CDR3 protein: CASSYLGQGGRQYF; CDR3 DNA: TGTGCCAGCAGTTACTTAGGACAGGGGGGACGGCAGTACTTC
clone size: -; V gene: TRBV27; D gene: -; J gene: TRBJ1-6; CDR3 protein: CASSFSGRGIPPLHF; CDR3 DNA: TGTGCCAGCAGTTTCTCTGGCAGGGGAATTCCACCCCTCCACTTT